This T cell receptor beta chain emerged from a study of regulatory and conventional T cells in RAG deficiency. General study results and limits: Patient subsets had shorter CDR3s; Omenn Treg-Tconv overlap exceeded 90%.

TCRdb's copy holds only in-frame clones and misses some; the assay was immunoSEQ multiplex PCR. The table lists 45,000 or so clones, 85% to 90% of them singletons, with about 0.53% in the top ten. Blood CD4+ CD25-low CD127-high conventional T cells supplied the genomic DNA template. Of note for this clone: What it recognizes is unknown.

Trimming left V 4 bases short and J 7 bases short, with 14 bases between. The CDR3 consists of 13 residues. Germline CDR1 is MGHDK and CDR2 is SYGVNS. In addition, the sample was reused for a study of regulatory T cells. That study adds: Amplification used 52 TRBV primers and 13 TRBJ primers. In patients, unique TRB V-J pairs were restricted and V/J usage skewed, especially in Tregs.

The sequencing sample was made of CD4+ effector T cells sorted from blood. The TCR was taken from a human donor in good health. The chain uses TRBV25-1 and TRBJ2-7; TRBD1 is a possible D gene (6 bases). Written as DNA, the CDR3 is TGTGCCAGCAGTGTCCAGAACAGGGATGAGCAGTACTTC. It yields the protein CASSVQNRDEQYF.